The source of this T cell receptor beta chain is a study of shared clonotypes between healthy human individuals. Findings and caveats of the study: It was the non-shared clonotypes that had lower generation probabilities than clonotypes shared by all four donors.

For this clone: Its antigen is undetermined.

Methods used by the authors: There were no quality scores in the junction-only immunoSEQ sequences, so filtering differed. TCRdb keeps only in-frame clones here, not all; method: immunoSEQ multiplex PCR. V and J calls and clone size are given by that table; D and trimming were obtained from the DNA. The sample has about 100,000 clones; 68% are singletons. Trimming removed 4 bases from V and 8 bases from J, with 9 bases in between. Germline V CDR1 and CDR2: SGHDT, YYEEEE. The CDR3 length is 12 residues. This chain joins TRBV5-6 and TRBJ1-4; the D is unclear. This TCR was sampled from a man aged 25 to 40 in good health. The specimen was memory CD8+ T cells sorted from blood. Subset here: CD45RO+ cells pooled with CCR7-negative TemRA cells. The CDR3 protein is CASSRQAEKLFF. The CDR3 coding sequence is TGTGCCAGCAGCCGTCAAGCCGAAAAACTGTTTTTT.